The 18 T cell receptor beta chains presented below share a single source sample, sequenced in a study of blood T cell repertoires in COVID-19. Repertoires were generated with immunoSEQ multiplex PCR, while TCRdb's copy carries only in-frame clones and drops some. The repertoire has about 200,000 clones, roughly 90% of them found once; the top ten carry roughly 8.4%. Sequenced sample: PBMCs or T cells enriched from blood (not recorded which). The source is a woman aged 18 to 35 who had recovered from COVID-19.

This clone was detected only once. The rearrangement uses TRBV4-2 and TRBJ1-1, with TRBD1 identical over 8 bases. From germline, CDR1 is LGHNA and CDR2 YNFKEQ. This CDR3 has 13 residues. V shed 3 bases and J 7 bases; nucleotides not matched to a gene: 4. The CDR3 spells CASSQGTGFEAFF. For the CDR3, the DNA is TGTGCCAGCAGCCAGGGGACAGGCTTTGAAGCTTTCTTT.

The chain combines TRBV5-4 with TRBJ1-2, with D perhaps TRBD1 (5 bases). Deletions cut 5 bases from V and 8 bases from J, with 13 bases between. Looked up from germline, CDR1 is SGHNT and CDR2 is YYREEE (reference sequence). The CDR3 consists of 12 residues. The CDR3 reads CASRAGREGYTF. In DNA form, the CDR3 reads TGTGCCAGCAGGGCGGGACGAGAAGGCTACACCTTC.

This rearrangement joins TRBV7-9 to TRBJ1-2; 9 positions match TRBD1. V shed 4 bases and J 1 base; nucleotides not matched to a gene: 7. Germline V gives CDR1 SEHNR, CDR2 FQNEAQ (reference sequence). The CDR3 length is 16 residues. DNA of the CDR3: TGTGCCAGCAGCTCGAGGGACAGGGATGGTAACTATGGCTACACCTTC. Protein sequence: CASSSRDRDGNYGYTF.

This chain uses TRBV27 with TRBJ1-5; D is ambiguous. The CDR3 runs 16 residues. The germline V gene has CDR1 MNHEY and CDR2 SMNVEV (reference sequence). Trimming shortened V by 11 bases and J by 0 bases, and 20 bases separated the two germline ends. CDR3 coding DNA: TGTGCCGGGCGAGTTACGGTTCAGTATAGCAATCAGCCCCAGCATTTT. Encoded protein: CAGRVTVQYSNQPQHF.

The V gene is TRBV9, the J gene TRBJ1-1; the D is unclear. Germline V lookup: CDR1 SGDLS, CDR2 YYNGEE. Trimming pared 3 bases from V and 12 bases from J, leaving 18 bases between. This CDR3 has 13 residues. The CDR3 loop is CASSEGPTPGTFF. In DNA, the CDR3 is TGTGCCAGCAGCGAAGGACCAACCCCCGGGACTTTCTTT.

The chain recombines TRBV30 with TRBJ1-1; no clear D. The CDR3 spans 13 residues. Germline V CDR1 and CDR2: GTSNPN, SVGIG (reference sequence). Trimming took 8 bases from V and 5 from J, leaving 18 bases between them. CDR3 protein: CAARESRGTEAFF. CDR3 nucleotides: TGTGCCGCCCGGGAGAGCAGAGGGACTGAAGCTTTCTTT.

The V call is TRBV2, the J call TRBJ1-2; D gene unclear. Germline-derived CDR1 and CDR2 are SNHLY and FYNNEI. Trimming stripped 10 bases from V and 1 base from J, with 22 bases between. There are 16 residues in the CDR3. The CDR3 protein is CAITLGETPSNYGYTF. The CDR3 nucleotides are TGTGCCATCACTCTAGGCGAAACTCCCAGTAACTATGGCTACACCTTC.

The gene calls are TRBV5-1 and TRBJ1-2, with 10 bases lining up with TRBD1. CDR1 and CDR2 (germline): SGHRS, YFSETQ. With 0 bases clipped from V and 7 bases from J, the junction kept 3 bases outside the gene matches. CDR3 size: 14 residues. The CDR3 reads CASSLGQGAFGYTF. CDR3 in DNA: TGCGCCAGCAGCTTGGGACAGGGGGCATTTGGCTACACCTTC.

V and J are TRBV29-1 and TRBJ1-1; perhaps TRBD1 as D (5 bases). The CDR3 is made up of 13 amino acids. Germline values: CDR1 SQVTM, CDR2 ANQGSEA. Trimming cost V 2 bases and J 6 bases, with 13 bases left between them. CDR3 bases: TGCAGCGTTGAATCCGGGAGAGGGGCTGAAGCTTTCTTT. It is translated as CSVESGRGAEAFF.

The chain employs TRBV7-9 and TRBJ2-2; 10 bases match TRBD2. V dropped 4 bases and J dropped 6; count of bases not matched to a gene: 11. Germline assignment: CDR1 SEHNR and CDR2 FQNEAQ (reference sequence). This CDR3 has 17 residues. DNA of the CDR3: TGTGCCAGCAGCTCTTCCAGCGGGGGGGCCAACGCCGGGGAGCTGTTTTTT. Its translation is CASSSSSGGANAGELFF. Combining the CDR3 with reference TRBV7-9 and TRBJ2-2 gives the whole variable domain DTGVSQNPRHKITKRGQNVTFRCDPISEHNRLYWYRQTLGQGPEFLTYFQNEAQLEKSRLLSDRFSAERPKGSFSTLEIQRTEQGDSAMYLCASSSSSGGANAGELFFGEGSRLTVL.

This sequence joins TRBV7-3 and TRBJ1-6; 7 bases are a match to TRBD1. Germline V CDR1 and CDR2: SGHTA, FQGTGA. The ends lost 5 bases at V and 10 bases at J; junction bases unmatched: 11. CDR3 length: 15 residues. The CDR3: CASSRLGDSTSPLHF. The CDR3 DNA is TGTGCCAGCAGCAGATTAGGGGACAGCACATCACCCCTCCACTTT.

The genes are TRBV10-1 and TRBJ1-5, with unresolved D. Trimming stripped 6 bases from V and 4 bases from J, with 10 bases between. Germline CDR1 reads WNHNN; CDR2 reads SYGVQD (reference sequence). The CDR3 runs to 13 residues. CDR3 sequence (DNA): TGCGCCAGCAGGGGAGCTTTGAATCAGCCCCAGCATTTT. It is translated as CASRGALNQPQHF.

The rearrangement joins TRBV27 to TRBJ1-2, with TRBD1 as a possible D gene (5 bases). The CDR3 length is 13 residues. V was pared by 5 bases and J by 4 bases, with 11 bases between. Germline assignment: CDR1 MNHEY and CDR2 SMNVEV (reference sequence). In DNA form, the CDR3 reads TGTGCCAGCAGTCGGGAGGGGAGCTATGGCTACACCTTC. Translated: CASSREGSYGYTF.

The chain combines TRBV6-5 with TRBJ1-1; 7 nucleotides match TRBD1. Germline V gives CDR1 MNHEY, CDR2 SVGAGI. The CDR3 consists of 14 residues. V was pared by 2 bases and J by 3 bases, with 3 bases of the junction left unmatched. CDR3 amino acids: CASSYAGQYTEAFF. CDR3 nucleotide sequence: TGTGCCAGCAGTTACGCGGGACAGTACACTGAAGCTTTCTTT.

The rearrangement links TRBV25-1 to TRBJ1-1; D unresolved. The CDR3 sequence is 15 residues long. The V gene lost 1 base and the J gene lost 0 bases, with 9 bases spanning the gap. Germline-derived CDR1 and CDR2 are MGHDK and SYGVNS. CDR3 in DNA: TGTGCCAGCAGTGAATCAGGACTCCTGAACACTGAAGCTTTCTTT. Its protein is CASSESGLLNTEAFF.

V gene TRBV5-4 combines with J gene TRBJ2-2; the match to TRBD2 covers 10 bases. Germline V gene sequence: CDR1 SGHNT, CDR2 YYREEE (reference sequence). The CDR3 loop spans 17 amino acids. Unmatched junction bases numbered 5, after V lost 0 bases and J lost 3 bases. In DNA form, the CDR3 reads TGTGCCAGCAGCTTGGCCGGGACTAGCGTATACACCGGGGAGCTGTTTTTT. This gives the protein CASSLAGTSVYTGELFF. The entire variable domain, with the rest obtained from reference TRBV5-4 and TRBJ2-2, is as follows: ETGVTQSPTHLIKTRGQQVTLRCSSQSGHNTVSWYQQALGQGPQFIFQYYREEENGRGNFPPRFSGLQFPNYSSELNVNALELDDSALYLCASSLAGTSVYTGELFFGEGSRLTVL.

This rearrangement joins TRBV9 to TRBJ1-3; the match to TRBD1 covers 7 bases. V was clipped by 4 bases and J by 8 bases; unmatched bases: 9. Per germline, CDR1 SGDLS and CDR2 YYNGEE. The CDR3 extends over 14 amino acids. The CDR3 spells CASSPRTGLDTIYF. CDR3 nucleotides: TGTGCCAGCAGCCCCCGGACAGGTCTGGACACCATATATTTT.

The V gene is TRBV30, the J gene TRBJ2-7; D not resolved. Per germline, CDR1 GTSNPN and CDR2 SVGIG (reference sequence). Deletions cut 4 bases from V and 1 base from J, with 8 bases between. CDR3 size: 12 residues. The CDR3 DNA is TGTGCCTGGACAAGTCGGTCCTACGAGCAGTACTTC. Its protein is CAWTSRSYEQYF.